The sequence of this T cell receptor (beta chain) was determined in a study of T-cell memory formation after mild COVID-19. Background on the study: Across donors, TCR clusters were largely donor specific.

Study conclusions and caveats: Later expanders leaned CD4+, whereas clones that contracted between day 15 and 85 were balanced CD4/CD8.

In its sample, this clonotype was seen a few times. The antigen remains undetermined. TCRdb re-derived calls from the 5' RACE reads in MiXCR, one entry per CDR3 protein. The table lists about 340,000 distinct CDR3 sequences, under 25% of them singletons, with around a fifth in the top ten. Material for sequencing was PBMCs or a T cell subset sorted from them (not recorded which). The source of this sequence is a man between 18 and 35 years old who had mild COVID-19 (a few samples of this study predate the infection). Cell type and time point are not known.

The DNA for the CDR3 is TGTGCCAGCAGCTTAATGGGCTCTGGAAACACCATATATTTT. Translating gives CASSLMGSGNTIYF. V is TRBV11-2 and J is TRBJ1-3; no clear D. The germline CDR1 and CDR2 sequences are SGHAT and FQNNGV. V was shortened by 2 bases and J by 0 bases, with 5 bases between the two germline ends. This CDR3 is 14 amino acids long.